Included here is one TCR beta chain sequence, with context. The antigen is unknown. As defined, naive CD8 cells were CD45RO-negative and positively selected for CCR7, with terminally differentiated effector memory CD45RA+ cells excluded. The sample comes from a study of shared clonotypes between healthy human individuals. Study findings and constraints: Across subsets, estimated richness was generally greater for naive than for memory populations. Owing to a small donor count, the genetic and exposure-history diversity represented was limited.

Deep-level settings were used for running the assay. DNA at around 200 ng, 25,000 to 35,000 T cell genomes, went into sorted-subset replicate PCRs. Clones were sequenced by immunoSEQ multiplex PCR, and TCRdb holds only the in-frame ones, with some missing. This table holds around 2,000,000 clones, 85% to 95% found once. Trimming cost V 1 base and J 4 bases, with 13 bases left between them. Per germline, CDR1 GTSNPN and CDR2 SVGIG (reference sequence). The CDR3 totals 14 residues. The V call is TRBV30, the J call TRBJ2-5; D is undetermined. This sequence originates from a man aged 18-30 years in good health. Some clones in this sample may be carry-over from other donors' samples. The material sequenced was naive CD8+ T cells from PBMCs. The DNA for the CDR3 is TGTGCCTGGAGTGACTGGGCGGCTCGAGAGACCCAGTACTTC. The encoded protein is CAWSDWAARETQYF.